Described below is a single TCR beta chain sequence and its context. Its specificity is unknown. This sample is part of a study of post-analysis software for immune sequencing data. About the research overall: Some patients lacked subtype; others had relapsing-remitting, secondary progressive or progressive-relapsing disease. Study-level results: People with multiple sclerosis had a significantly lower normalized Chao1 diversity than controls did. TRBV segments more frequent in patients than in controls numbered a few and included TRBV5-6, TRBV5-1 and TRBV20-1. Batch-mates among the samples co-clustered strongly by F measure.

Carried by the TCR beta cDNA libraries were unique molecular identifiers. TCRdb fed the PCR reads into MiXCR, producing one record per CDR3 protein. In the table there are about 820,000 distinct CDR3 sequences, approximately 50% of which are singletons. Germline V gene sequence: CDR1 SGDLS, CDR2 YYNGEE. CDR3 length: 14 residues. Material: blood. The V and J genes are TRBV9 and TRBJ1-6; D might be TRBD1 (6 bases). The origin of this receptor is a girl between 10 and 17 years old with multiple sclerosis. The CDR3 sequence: CASGPTGLNSPLHF. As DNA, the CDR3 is TGTGCTTCAGGCCCGACAGGTCTTAATTCACCCCTCCACTTT. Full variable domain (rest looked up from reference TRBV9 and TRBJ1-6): DSGVTQTPKHLITATGQRVTLRCSPRSGDLSVYWYQQSLDQGLQFLIQYYNGEERAKGNILERFSAQQFPDLHSELNLSSLELGDSALYFCASGPTGLNSPLHFGNGTRLTVT.